The present entry profiles one T cell receptor beta chain with its context. Its antigen is not known. These data originate in a study of shared clonotypes between healthy human individuals. Study-level information: For every donor, three CD4 naive, three CD4 memory, two CD8 naive and one CD8 memory plates were used.

Overall study findings and caveats: The study generally estimated greater richness for naive than memory subsets. Few donors restricted represented genetic and exposure-history diversity.

The protocol was immunoSEQ multiplex PCR, while the TCRdb copy is restricted to in-frame clones and leaves out a portion. The sample contains some 1,100,000 clones, approximately 78% of which appear only once. Trimming left V 4 bases short and J 11 bases short, with 18 bases between. Germline values: CDR1 MNHEY, CDR2 SMNVEV (reference sequence). This CDR3 contains 13 residues. The receptor comes from a man aged 18 to 30 in good health. Some clones in this sample may be carry-over from other donors' samples. The chain recombines TRBV27 with TRBJ2-7, with no clear D. The specimen sequenced was memory CD4+ T cells from PBMCs. The subset was: CD45RA-negative fraction. CDR3 residues: CASSSHGTPLEYF. The DNA of the CDR3 is TGTGCCAGCAGTTCCCACGGAACGCCCTTGGAGTACTTC.